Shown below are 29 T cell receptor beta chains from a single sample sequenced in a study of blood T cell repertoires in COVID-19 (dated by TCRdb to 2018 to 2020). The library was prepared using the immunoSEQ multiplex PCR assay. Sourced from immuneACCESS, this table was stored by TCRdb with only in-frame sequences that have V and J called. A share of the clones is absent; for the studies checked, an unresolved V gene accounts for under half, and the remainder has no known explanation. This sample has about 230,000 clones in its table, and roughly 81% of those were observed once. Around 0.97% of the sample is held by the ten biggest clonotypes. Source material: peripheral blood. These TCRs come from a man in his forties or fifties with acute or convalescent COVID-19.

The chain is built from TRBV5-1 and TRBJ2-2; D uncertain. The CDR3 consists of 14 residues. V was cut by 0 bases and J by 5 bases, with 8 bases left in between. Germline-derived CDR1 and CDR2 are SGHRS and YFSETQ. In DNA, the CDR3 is TGCGCCAGCAGCTTGGACCCCAGTACCGGGGAGCTGTTTTTT. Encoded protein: CASSLDPSTGELFF.

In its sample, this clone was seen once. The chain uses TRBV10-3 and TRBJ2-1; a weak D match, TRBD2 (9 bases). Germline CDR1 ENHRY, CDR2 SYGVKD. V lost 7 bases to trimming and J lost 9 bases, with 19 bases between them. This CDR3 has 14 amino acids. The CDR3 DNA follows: TGTGCCATCAACCGCCTAGCGGGGACAGGTGAGCAGTTCTTC. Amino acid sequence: CAINRLAGTGEQFF.

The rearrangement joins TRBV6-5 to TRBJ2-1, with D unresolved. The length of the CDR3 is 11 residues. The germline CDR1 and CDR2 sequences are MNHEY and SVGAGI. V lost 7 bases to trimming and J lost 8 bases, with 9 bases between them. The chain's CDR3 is CASTRVDEQFF. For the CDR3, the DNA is TGTGCCAGCACGAGAGTAGATGAGCAGTTCTTC.

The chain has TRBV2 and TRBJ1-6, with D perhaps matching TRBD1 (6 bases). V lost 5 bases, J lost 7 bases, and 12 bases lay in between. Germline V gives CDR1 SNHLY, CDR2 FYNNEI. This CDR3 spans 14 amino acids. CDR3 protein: CASSPRTANSPLHF. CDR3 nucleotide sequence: TGTGCCAGCAGTCCCCGGACAGCCAATTCACCCCTCCACTTT. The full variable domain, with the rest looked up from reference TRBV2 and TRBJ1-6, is EPEVTQTPSHQVTQMGQEVILRCVPISNHLYFYWYRQILGQKVEFLVSFYNNEISEKSEIFDDQFSVERPDGSNFTLKIRSTKLEDSAMYFCASSPRTANSPLHFGNGTRLTVT.

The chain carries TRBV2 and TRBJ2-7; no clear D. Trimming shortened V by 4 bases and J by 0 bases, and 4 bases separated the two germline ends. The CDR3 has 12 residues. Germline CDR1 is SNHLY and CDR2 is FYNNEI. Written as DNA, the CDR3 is TGTGCCAGCAGTGGGGCCTCCTACGAGCAGTACTTC. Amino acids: CASSGASYEQYF.

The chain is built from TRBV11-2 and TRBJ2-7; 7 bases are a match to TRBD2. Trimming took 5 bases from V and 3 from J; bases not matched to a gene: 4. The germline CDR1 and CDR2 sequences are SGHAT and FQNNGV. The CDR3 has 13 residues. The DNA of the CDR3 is TGTGCCAGCAGCGCAACGGGGGGCTACGAGCAGTACTTC. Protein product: CASSATGGYEQYF.

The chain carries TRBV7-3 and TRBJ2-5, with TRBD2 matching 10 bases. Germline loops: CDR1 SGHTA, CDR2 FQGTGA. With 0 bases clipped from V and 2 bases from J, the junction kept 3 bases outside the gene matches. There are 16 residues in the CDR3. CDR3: CASSLTGLAAQETQYF. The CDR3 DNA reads TGTGCCAGCAGCTTAACCGGACTAGCGGCACAAGAGACCCAGTACTTC.

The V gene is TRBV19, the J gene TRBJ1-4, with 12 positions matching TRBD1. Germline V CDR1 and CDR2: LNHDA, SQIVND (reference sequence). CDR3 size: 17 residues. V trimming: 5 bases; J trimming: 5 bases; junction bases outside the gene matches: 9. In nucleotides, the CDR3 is TGTGCCAGTAGTGGGGGACAGGGGGCGGCAAAAAATGAAAAACTGTTTTTT. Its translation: CASSGGQGAAKNEKLFF.

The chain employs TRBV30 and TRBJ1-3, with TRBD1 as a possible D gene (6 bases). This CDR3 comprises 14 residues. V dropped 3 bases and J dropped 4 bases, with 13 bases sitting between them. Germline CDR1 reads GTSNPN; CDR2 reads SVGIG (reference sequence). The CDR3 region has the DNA TGTGCCTGGAGCCGAGGGGGTATCGGAAACACCATATATTTT. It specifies CAWSRGGIGNTIYF.

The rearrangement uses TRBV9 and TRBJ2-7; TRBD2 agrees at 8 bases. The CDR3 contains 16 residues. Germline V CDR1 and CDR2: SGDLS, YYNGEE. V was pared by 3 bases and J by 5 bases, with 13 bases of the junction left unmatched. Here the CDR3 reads CASSAYSAGAGDEQYF. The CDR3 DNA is TGTGCCAGCAGCGCCTACTCAGCGGGAGCGGGGGACGAGCAGTACTTC. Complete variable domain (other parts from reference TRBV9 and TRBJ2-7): DSGVTQTPKHLITATGQRVTLRCSPRSGDLSVYWYQQSLDQGLQFLIQYYNGEERAKGNILERFSAQQFPDLHSELNLSSLELGDSALYFCASSAYSAGAGDEQYFGPGTRLTVT.

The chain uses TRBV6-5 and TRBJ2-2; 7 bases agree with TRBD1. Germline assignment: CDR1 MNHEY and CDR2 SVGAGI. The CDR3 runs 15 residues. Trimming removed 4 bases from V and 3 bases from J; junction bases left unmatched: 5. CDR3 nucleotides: TGTGCCAGCAGTTCTGGGACAGATCACACCGGGGAGCTGTTTTTT. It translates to CASSSGTDHTGELFF.

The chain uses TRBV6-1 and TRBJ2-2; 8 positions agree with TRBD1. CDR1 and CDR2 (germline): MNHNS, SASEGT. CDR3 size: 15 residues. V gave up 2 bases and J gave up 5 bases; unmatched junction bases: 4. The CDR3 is CASSERTGRTGELFF. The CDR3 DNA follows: TGTGCCAGCAGTGAAAGGACAGGGAGAACCGGGGAGCTGTTTTTT.

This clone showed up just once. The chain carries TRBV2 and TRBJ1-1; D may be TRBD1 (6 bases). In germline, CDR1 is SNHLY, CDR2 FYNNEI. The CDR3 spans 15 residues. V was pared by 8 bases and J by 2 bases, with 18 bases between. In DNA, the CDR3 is TGTGCCAGCTTACGTAGGAACAGGGAAAACACTGAAGCTTTCTTT. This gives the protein CASLRRNRENTEAFF.

Written as DNA, the CDR3 is TGCAGTGCTAGTATTCTGGGGGGTAGCACTGAAGCTTTCTTT. This codes for CSASILGGSTEAFF. This chain joins TRBV20-1 and TRBJ1-1; D perhaps matches TRBD1 (5 bases). The CDR3 extends over 14 amino acids. V was pared by 3 bases and J by 4 bases, with 15 bases between. Germline V gene lookup returns CDR1 DFQATT and CDR2 SNEGSKA (reference sequence).

The CDR3 region is CASSTGLKGYQETQYF. CDR3 nucleotide sequence: TGCGCCAGCAGCACCGGTTTAAAGGGGTACCAAGAGACCCAGTACTTC. The V and J genes are TRBV5-1 and TRBJ2-5, with D perhaps matching TRBD1 (5 bases). Germline values: CDR1 SGHRS, CDR2 YFSETQ. This CDR3 has 16 residues. The V and J ends lost 4 bases and 0 bases respectively, with 16 bases between them.

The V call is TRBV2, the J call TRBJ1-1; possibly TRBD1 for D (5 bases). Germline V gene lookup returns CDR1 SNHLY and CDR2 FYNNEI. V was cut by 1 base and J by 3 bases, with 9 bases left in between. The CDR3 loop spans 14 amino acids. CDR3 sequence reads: CASSEGRGYTEAFF. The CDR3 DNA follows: TGTGCCAGCAGTGAAGGTCGGGGGTACACTGAAGCTTTCTTT. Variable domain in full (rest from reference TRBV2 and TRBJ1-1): EPEVTQTPSHQVTQMGQEVILRCVPISNHLYFYWYRQILGQKVEFLVSFYNNEISEKSEIFDDQFSVERPDGSNFTLKIRSTKLEDSAMYFCASSEGRGYTEAFFGQGTRLTVV.

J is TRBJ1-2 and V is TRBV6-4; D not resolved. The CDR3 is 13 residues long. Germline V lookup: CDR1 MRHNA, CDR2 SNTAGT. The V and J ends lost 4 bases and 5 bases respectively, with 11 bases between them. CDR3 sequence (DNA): TGTGCCAGCAGTGCGGGTCCGGGGTATGGCTACACCTTC. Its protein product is CASSAGPGYGYTF.

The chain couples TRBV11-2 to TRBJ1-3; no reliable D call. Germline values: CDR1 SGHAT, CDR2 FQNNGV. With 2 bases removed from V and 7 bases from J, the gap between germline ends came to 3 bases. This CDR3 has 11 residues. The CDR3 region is CASSLLNTIYF. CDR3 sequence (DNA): TGTGCCAGCAGCTTACTCAACACCATATATTTT.

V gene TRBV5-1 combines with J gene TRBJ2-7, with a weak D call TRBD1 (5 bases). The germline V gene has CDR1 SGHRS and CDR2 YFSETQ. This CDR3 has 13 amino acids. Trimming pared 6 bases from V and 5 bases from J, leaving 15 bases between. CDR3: CASKMGRVDEQYF. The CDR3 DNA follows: TGCGCCAGCAAGATGGGCAGGGTCGACGAGCAGTACTTC.

CDR3 sequence reads: CASSGGQQSTDTQYF. CDR3 sequence (DNA): TGTGCCAGCAGCGGGGGACAGCAAAGCACAGATACGCAGTATTTT. This chain uses TRBV7-9 with TRBJ2-3; 7 nucleotides match TRBD1. The CDR3 loop spans 15 amino acids. With V trimmed by 5 bases and J by 0 bases, 5 bases remained unmatched. Looked up from germline, CDR1 is SEHNR and CDR2 is FQNEAQ (reference sequence).

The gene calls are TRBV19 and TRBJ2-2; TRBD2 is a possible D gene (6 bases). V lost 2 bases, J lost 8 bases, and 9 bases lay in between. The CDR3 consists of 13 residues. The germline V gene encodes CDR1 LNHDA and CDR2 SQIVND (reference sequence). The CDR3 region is CASSITSYGELFF. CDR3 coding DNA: TGTGCCAGTAGTATAACTAGCTATGGGGAGCTGTTTTTT.

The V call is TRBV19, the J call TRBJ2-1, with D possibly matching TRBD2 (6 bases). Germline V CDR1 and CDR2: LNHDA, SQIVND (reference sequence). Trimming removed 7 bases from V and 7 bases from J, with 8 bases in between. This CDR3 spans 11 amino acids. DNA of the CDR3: TGTGCCAGTACGGCGGGGAATGAGCAGTTCTTC. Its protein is CASTAGNEQFF.

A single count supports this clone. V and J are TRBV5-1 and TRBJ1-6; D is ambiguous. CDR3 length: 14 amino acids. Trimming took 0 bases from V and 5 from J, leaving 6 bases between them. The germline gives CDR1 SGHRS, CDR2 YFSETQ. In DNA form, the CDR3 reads TGCGCCAGCAGCTTGGTAGGAGATAATTCACCCCTCCACTTT. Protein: CASSLVGDNSPLHF.

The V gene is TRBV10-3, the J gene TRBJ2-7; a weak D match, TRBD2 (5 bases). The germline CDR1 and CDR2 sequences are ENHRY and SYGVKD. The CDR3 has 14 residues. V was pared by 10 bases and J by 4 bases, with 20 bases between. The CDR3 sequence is CATGVGDTGYEQYF. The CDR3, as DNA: TGTGCCACCGGGGTGGGAGACACGGGGTACGAGCAGTACTTC.

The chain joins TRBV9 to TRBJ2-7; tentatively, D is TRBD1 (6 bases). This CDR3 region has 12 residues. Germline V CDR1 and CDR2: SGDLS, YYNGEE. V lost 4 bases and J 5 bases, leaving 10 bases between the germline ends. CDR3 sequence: CASSRGSDEQYF. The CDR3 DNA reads TGTGCCAGCAGCAGGGGGTCAGACGAGCAGTACTTC. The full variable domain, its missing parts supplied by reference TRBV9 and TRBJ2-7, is DSGVTQTPKHLITATGQRVTLRCSPRSGDLSVYWYQQSLDQGLQFLIQYYNGEERAKGNILERFSAQQFPDLHSELNLSSLELGDSALYFCASSRGSDEQYFGPGTRLTVT.

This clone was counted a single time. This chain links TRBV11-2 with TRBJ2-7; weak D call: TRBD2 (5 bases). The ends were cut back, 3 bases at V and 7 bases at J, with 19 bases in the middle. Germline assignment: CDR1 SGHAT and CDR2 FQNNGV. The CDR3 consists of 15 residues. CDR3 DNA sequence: TGTGCCAGCAGCTTTGGACTGACGGGTTCTATGGAGCAGTACTTC. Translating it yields CASSFGLTGSMEQYF. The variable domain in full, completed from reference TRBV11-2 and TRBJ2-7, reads EAGVAQSPRYKIIEKRQSVAFWCNPISGHATLYWYQQILGQGPKLLIQFQNNGVVDDSQLPKDRFSAERLKGVDSTLKIQPAKLEDSAVYLCASSFGLTGSMEQYFGPGTRLTVT.

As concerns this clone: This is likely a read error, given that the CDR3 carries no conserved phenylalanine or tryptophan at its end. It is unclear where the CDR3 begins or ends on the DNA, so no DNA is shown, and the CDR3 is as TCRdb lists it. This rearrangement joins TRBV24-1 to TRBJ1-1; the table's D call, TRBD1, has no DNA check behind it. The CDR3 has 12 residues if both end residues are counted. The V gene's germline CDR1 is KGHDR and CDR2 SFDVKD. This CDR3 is CATSDLPTGIGC.

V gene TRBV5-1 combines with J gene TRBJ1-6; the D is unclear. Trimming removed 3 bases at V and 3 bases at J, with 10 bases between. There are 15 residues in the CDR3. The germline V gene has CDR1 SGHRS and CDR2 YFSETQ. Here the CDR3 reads CASSSDGDYNSPLHF. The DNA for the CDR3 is TGCGCCAGCAGCTCGGACGGGGACTATAATTCACCCCTCCACTTT.

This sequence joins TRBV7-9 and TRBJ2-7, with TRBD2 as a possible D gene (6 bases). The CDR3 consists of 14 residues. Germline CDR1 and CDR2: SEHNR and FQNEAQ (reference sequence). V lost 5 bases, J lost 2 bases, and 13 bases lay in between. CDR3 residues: CASSRRGGTYEQYF. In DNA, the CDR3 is TGTGCCAGCAGCCGTCGTGGAGGGACCTACGAGCAGTACTTC.